This T cell receptor (beta chain) was observed in a study of control samples from healthy donors and cancer patients. To note about this clone: The germline gene is not matched at one end of the junction; a read error may be the cause.

Clones were read by immunoSEQ multiplex PCR, and TCRdb kept only the in-frame ones, dropping some. The sample has just over 90,000 clones; around 83% are singletons. Germline-derived CDR1 and CDR2 are PRHDT and FYEKMQ (reference sequence). The CDR3 is made up of 15 amino acids. This chain joins TRBV13 and TRBJ2-2; D gene uncertain. This clonotype was obtained from a woman aged 50 to 60 in good health. Sequenced: blood. CDR3 DNA sequence: TGTGCCAGCGGCTTAGAACGCCGAGACACCGGGGAGCTGTTTTTT. This gives the protein CASGLERRDTGELFF.